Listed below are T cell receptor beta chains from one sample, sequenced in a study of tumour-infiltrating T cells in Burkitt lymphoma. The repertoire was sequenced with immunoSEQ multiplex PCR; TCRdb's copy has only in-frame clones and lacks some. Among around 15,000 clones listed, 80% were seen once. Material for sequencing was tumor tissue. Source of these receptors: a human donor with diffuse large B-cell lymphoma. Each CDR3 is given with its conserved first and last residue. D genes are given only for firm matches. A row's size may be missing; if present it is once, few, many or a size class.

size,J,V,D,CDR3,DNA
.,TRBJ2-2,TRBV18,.,CASSATSGELFF,TGTGCCAGCTCGGCGACCTCCGGGGAGCTGTTTTTT
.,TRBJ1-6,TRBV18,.,CASSPPRDNSPLHF,TGTGCCAGCTCACCACCCAGAGATAATTCACCCCTCCACTTT
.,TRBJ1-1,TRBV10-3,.,CAITEGIEAFF,TGTGCCATCACGGAGGGAATTGAAGCTTTCTTT
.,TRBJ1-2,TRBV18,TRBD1,CASSPDSKHDRGRRRGYTF,TGTGCCAGCTCACCGGACTCTAAACACGACAGGGGTCGACGAAGAGGCTACACCTTC
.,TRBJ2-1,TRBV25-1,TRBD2,CASSGGSYNEQFF,TGTGCCAGCAGTGGCGGGAGCTACAATGAGCAGTTCTTC
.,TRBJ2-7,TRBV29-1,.,CSVESQDYEQYF,TGCAGCGTTGAAAGTCAGGACTACGAGCAGTACTTC
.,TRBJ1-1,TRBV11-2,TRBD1,CASSLVGTDIEAFF,TGTGCCAGCAGCTTAGTCGGGACAGATATTGAAGCTTTCTTT
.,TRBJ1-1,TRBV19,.,CASSIGTGNTEAFF,TGTGCCAGTAGTATCGGGACGGGGAACACTGAAGCTTTCTTT
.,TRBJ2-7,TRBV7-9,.,CASQETSLSEQYF,TGTGCCAGCCAGGAGACGAGCCTCTCAGAGCAGTACTTC
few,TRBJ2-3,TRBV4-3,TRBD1,CASSQDPGGADTQYF,TGCGCCAGCAGCCAAGATCCAGGGGGCGCAGATACGCAGTATTTT
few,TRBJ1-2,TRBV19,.,CASSKDLYGYTF,TGTGCCAGTAGTAAAGACCTCTATGGCTACACCTTC
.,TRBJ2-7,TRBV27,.,CASSPDRIEQYF,TGTGCCAGCAGCCCAGACAGGATCGAGCAGTACTTC
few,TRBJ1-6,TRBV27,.,CASSFTGLINSPLHF,TGTGCCAGCAGTTTTACAGGGCTGATTAATTCACCCCTCCACTTT
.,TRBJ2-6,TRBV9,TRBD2,CASSIAGASSGANVLTF,TGTGCCAGCAGCATAGCGGGGGCGTCCTCTGGGGCCAACGTCCTGACTTTC
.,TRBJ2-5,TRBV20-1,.,CSAGGETQYF,TGCAGTGCGGGTGGGGAGACCCAGTACTTC
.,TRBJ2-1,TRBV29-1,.,CSVVLAGEQFF,TGCAGCGTTGTACTGGCAGGGGAGCAGTTCTTC
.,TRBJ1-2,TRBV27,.,CASSLSEGMVYGYTF,TGTGCCAGCAGTTTATCGGAGGGAATGGTTTATGGCTACACCTTC
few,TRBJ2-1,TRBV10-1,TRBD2,CASSGTSRNEQFF,TGCGCCAGCAGTGGGACTAGTCGCAATGAGCAGTTCTTC
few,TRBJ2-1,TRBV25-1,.,CASSDPRSWNEQFF,TGTGCCAGCAGTGACCCTCGGTCCTGGAATGAGCAGTTCTTC
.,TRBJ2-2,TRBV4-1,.,CASSQEENNWTGELFF,TGCGCCAGCAGCCAAGAAGAAAACAACTGGACCGGGGAGCTGTTTTTT
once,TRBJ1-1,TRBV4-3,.,CASSQDRAMNTEAFF,TGCGCCAGCAGCCAAGATCGGGCCATGAACACTGAAGCTTTCTTT
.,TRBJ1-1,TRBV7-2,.,CASSSDPGAEAFF,TGTGCCAGCAGTTCAGATCCGGGGGCTGAAGCTTTCTTT
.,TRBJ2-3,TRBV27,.,CASSLGDSTDTQYF,TGTGCCAGCAGTCTAGGGGACTCCACAGATACGCAGTATTTT
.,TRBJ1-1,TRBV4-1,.,CASSQAGTEAFF,TGCGCCAGCAGCCAAGCGGGAACAGAAGCTTTCTTT
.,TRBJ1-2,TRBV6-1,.,CASSEGVGFRYTF,TGTGCCAGCAGTGAAGGTGTAGGGTTTCGGTACACCTTC
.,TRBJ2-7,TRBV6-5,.,CASSSVLRAGEQYF,TGTGCCAGCAGTTCCGTTCTAAGGGCAGGAGAGCAGTACTTC
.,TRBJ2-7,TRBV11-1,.,CASSLAGGAYEQYF,TGTGCCAGCAGCTTAGCAGGAGGGGCCTACGAGCAGTACTTC
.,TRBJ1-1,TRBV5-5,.,CASSGYMNTEAFF,TGTGCCAGCAGCGGATACATGAACACTGAAGCTTTCTTT
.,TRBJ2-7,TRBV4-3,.,CASSLNLGNYEQYF,TGCGCCAGCAGCCTTAATTTGGGGAACTACGAGCAGTACTTC
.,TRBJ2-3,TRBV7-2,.,CASSLIPAGTDTQYF,TGTGCCAGCAGCTTGATTCCAGCGGGTACAGATACGCAGTATTTT
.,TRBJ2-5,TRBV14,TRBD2,CASSLRTSGRAETQYF,TGTGCCAGCAGCCTTCGGACTAGCGGGAGGGCGGAGACCCAGTACTTC
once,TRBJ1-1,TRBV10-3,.,CAISENTEAFF,TGTGCCATCAGTGAGAACACTGAAGCTTTCTTT
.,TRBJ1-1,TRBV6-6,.,CASSHTGNTEAFF,TGTGCCAGCAGTCATACTGGGAACACTGAAGCTTTCTTT
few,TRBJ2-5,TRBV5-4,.,CASSAGTTRETQYF,TGTGCCAGCAGCGCAGGGACAACGCGGGAGACCCAGTACTTC
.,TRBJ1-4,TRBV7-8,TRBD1,CASSWTGGVGEKLFF,TGTGCCAGCAGTTGGACAGGGGGCGTGGGTGAAAAACTGTTTTTT
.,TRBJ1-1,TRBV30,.,CAWKKERNTEAFF,TGTGCCTGGAAAAAGGAGAGGAACACTGAAGCTTTCTTT
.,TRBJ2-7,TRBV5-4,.,CASSVTDSYEQYF,TGTGCCAGCAGTGTTACCGACTCCTACGAGCAGTACTTC